Following are 24 T cell receptor beta chains from one sample sequenced in a study of cytomegalovirus exposure and HLA in healthy donors. Primers: 60 Vbeta forward and 13 Jbeta reverse. Generated by immunoSEQ multiplex PCR, the TCRdb table keeps only in-frame clones and is missing some. Of around 67,000 clones listed, around three quarters were seen once; the top ten hold about 8%. Sequencing was done on a sample of PBMCs. All receptors come from a man aged 18-30 years in good health and CMV-seropositive.

This chain links TRBV2 with TRBJ1-2, with D tentatively TRBD1 (6 bases). The germline CDR1 and CDR2 sequences are SNHLY and FYNNEI. The germline V and J ends were trimmed by 3 bases and 4 bases, with 9 bases remaining between them. This CDR3 spans 13 amino acids. DNA for the CDR3: TGTGCCAGCAGTGACGGGACACTCTATGGCTACACCTTC. As protein: CASSDGTLYGYTF.

CDR3 residues: CAAGQGASDTQYF. CDR3 DNA sequence: TGTGCCGCCGGACAGGGGGCTTCAGATACGCAGTATTTT. The gene calls are TRBV30 and TRBJ2-3, with 11 bases matching TRBD1. Germline V CDR1 and CDR2: GTSNPN, SVGIG (reference sequence). The V segment lost 8 bases and the J segment 4 bases; nucleotides outside the gene matches: 5. The CDR3 runs to 13 residues.

The chain joins TRBV4-2 to TRBJ2-2; TRBD2 matches 14 bases. V was pared by 5 bases and J by 5 bases, with 4 bases of the junction left unmatched. CDR1 is LGHNA and CDR2 is YNFKEQ in the germline V gene. The CDR3 loop spans 16 amino acids. The CDR3 reads CASSTGLAGVTGELFF. The CDR3 nucleotides are TGTGCCAGCAGCACGGGACTAGCGGGAGTAACCGGGGAGCTGTTTTTT.

On this clone itself: Other DNA sequences within the sample encode an identical CDR3. V is TRBV5-6 and J is TRBJ2-5, with D hard to call. Between the trimmed V and J ends, which lost 3 bases and 4 bases, there was a span of 4 bases. Germline V gives CDR1 SGHDT, CDR2 YYEEEE. This CDR3 has 11 amino acids. CDR3 DNA: TGTGCCAGCAGCTCTTCAGAGACCCAGTACTTC. This translates into CASSSSETQYF. The entire variable domain, with the rest obtained from reference TRBV5-6 and TRBJ2-5, is as follows: DAGVTQSPTHLIKTRGQQVTLRCSPKSGHDTVSWYQQALGQGPQFIFQYYEEEERQRGNFPDRFSGHQFPNYSSELNVNALLLGDSALYLCASSSSETQYFGPGTRLLVL.

This clone was seen a single time. This chain uses TRBV6-1 with TRBJ2-7, with unresolved D. The CDR3 runs to 14 residues. Trimming removed 3 bases from V and 1 base from J, with 10 bases in between. The germline V gene encodes CDR1 MNHNS and CDR2 SASEGT. In DNA form, the CDR3 reads TGTGCCAGCAGTGATAACCGCGTGTCCTACGAGCAGTACTTC. It translates to CASSDNRVSYEQYF.

A few counts support this clone. The rearrangement joins TRBV5-1 to TRBJ1-1, with TRBD1 as a possible D gene (5 bases). The CDR3 consists of 12 residues. V was cut by 4 bases and J by 6 bases, with 10 bases left in between. Germline CDR1 and CDR2: SGHRS and YFSETQ. For the CDR3, the DNA is TGCGCCAGCAGCACTGACAGAGCTGAAGCTTTCTTT. It specifies CASSTDRAEAFF.

The chain recombines TRBV5-4 with TRBJ2-1; 7 nucleotides match TRBD2. Trimming removed 9 bases from V and 0 bases from J; junction bases left unmatched: 12. The germline V gene encodes CDR1 SGHNT and CDR2 YYREEE (reference sequence). This CDR3 contains 16 residues. Here the CDR3 DNA reads TGTGCCACCCATTCTACTTCGGGAGGCTCCTACAATGAGCAGTTCTTC. Translation gives CATHSTSGGSYNEQFF.

The rearrangement joins TRBV30 to TRBJ2-7; TRBD2 matches at 7 bases. The V gene's germline CDR1 is GTSNPN and CDR2 SVGIG (reference sequence). Unmatched junction bases numbered 8, after V lost 0 bases and J lost 3 bases. The CDR3 sequence is 15 residues long. The CDR3 DNA is TGTGCCTGGAGTGTTGGGGGACTAACCCTCTACGAGCAGTACTTC. It yields the protein CAWSVGGLTLYEQYF.

The chain couples TRBV10-1 to TRBJ1-1; unclear D gene. V lost 3 bases and J 4 bases, leaving 9 bases between the germline ends. This CDR3 is 13 amino acids long. The germline V gene has CDR1 WNHNN and CDR2 SYGVQD (reference sequence). Here the CDR3 reads CASSDVEGTEAFF. In nucleotides, the CDR3 is TGCGCCAGCAGTGATGTGGAGGGCACTGAAGCTTTCTTT.

In this sample, this clone turned up a few times. The rearrangement uses TRBV2 and TRBJ2-7, with no clear D. Deletions cut 5 bases from V and 1 base from J, with 3 bases between. CDR1 SNHLY and CDR2 FYNNEI come from the germline V gene. The CDR3 has 11 amino acids. The CDR3: CASSLSYEQYF. CDR3 nucleotide sequence: TGTGCCAGCAGTCTGTCCTACGAGCAGTACTTC.

This chain joins TRBV5-6 and TRBJ1-5; D gene unclear. The CDR3 totals 13 residues. Germline V gene lookup returns CDR1 SGHDT and CDR2 YYEEEE. Trimming took 4 bases from V and 4 from J, leaving 9 bases between them. The CDR3 spells CASSPGTNQPQHF. Written as DNA, the CDR3 is TGTGCCAGCAGCCCAGGAACAAATCAGCCCCAGCATTTT.

The chain joins TRBV10-3 to TRBJ2-3, with 9 bases that match TRBD1. Per germline, CDR1 ENHRY and CDR2 SYGVKD. With 0 bases clipped from V and 6 bases from J, the junction kept 1 base outside the gene matches. CDR3 size: 14 residues. The DNA for the CDR3 is TGTGCCATCAGTGAGTCGACAGGGGGGGATACGCAGTATTTT. It specifies CAISESTGGDTQYF.

This rearrangement joins TRBV9 to TRBJ1-1; D is uncertain. The CDR3 sequence is 13 residues long. Deletions cut 4 bases from V and 6 bases from J, with 13 bases between. Germline-derived CDR1 and CDR2 are SGDLS and YYNGEE. The CDR3 spells CASSPGGRAEAFF. The CDR3 DNA reads as TGTGCCAGCAGCCCCGGAGGGCGGGCTGAAGCTTTCTTT.

This chain uses TRBV6-4 with TRBJ2-1; TRBD2 matches 11 bases. V shed 3 bases, J shed 3 bases, and the junction held 4 bases outside the gene matches. Germline CDR1 and CDR2: MRHNA and SNTAGT. The CDR3 totals 16 residues. For the CDR3, the DNA is TGTGCCAGCAGTGAGGCGGGGACTAGCGGCTACAATGAGCAGTTCTTC. This codes for CASSEAGTSGYNEQFF.

The rearrangement uses TRBV14 and TRBJ2-7; D is undetermined. The CDR3 contains 12 residues. Germline V CDR1 and CDR2: SGHDN, FVKESK. Trimming cost V 4 bases and J 6 bases, with 10 bases left between them. For the CDR3, the DNA is TGTGCCAGCAGCCTCGTAACACGCGAGCAGTACTTC. Amino acid sequence: CASSLVTREQYF.

This chain joins TRBV4-1 and TRBJ1-2; 10 nucleotides line up with TRBD1. CDR3 length: 15 amino acids. V gave up 1 base and J gave up 8 bases; unmatched junction bases: 7. Germline V CDR1 and CDR2: MGHRA, YSYEKL. The CDR3 region has the DNA TGCGCCAGCAGCCAAGGCCCGACAGGGGGCGACGGCTACACCTTC. Amino acid sequence: CASSQGPTGGDGYTF.

For this clone: Other DNA sequences in the sample encode the same CDR3. The chain couples TRBV5-4 to TRBJ2-7; weak D call: TRBD1 (6 bases). The V gene lost 0 bases and the J gene lost 3 bases, with 7 bases spanning the gap. The CDR3 covers 13 residues. Germline-derived CDR1 and CDR2 are SGHNT and YYREEE (reference sequence). The CDR3 is CASSLVGGYEQYF. The CDR3 nucleotides are TGTGCCAGCAGCTTGGTAGGGGGCTACGAGCAGTACTTC.

This sequence joins TRBV4-2 and TRBJ2-7, with D possibly TRBD2 on 6 matching bases. The CDR3 consists of 15 residues. Per the germline V gene, CDR1 is LGHNA and CDR2 is YNFKEQ. Trimming pared 1 base from V and 4 bases from J, leaving 14 bases between. The CDR3 region is CASSQAAGSLYEQYF. For the CDR3, the DNA is TGTGCCAGCAGCCAAGCGGCGGGATCTTTATACGAGCAGTACTTC.

The gene calls are TRBV6-4 and TRBJ2-3; 9 bases are shared with TRBD2. V lost 3 bases to trimming and J lost 3 bases; unmatched junction nucleotides: 4. This CDR3 region has 15 residues. CDR1 MRHNA and CDR2 SNTAGT come from the germline V gene. The CDR3 DNA sequence: TGTGCCAGCAGTGAGGGCGGGGGGGCGACAGATACGCAGTATTTT. It codes for CASSEGGGATDTQYF.

V usage is TRBV28 and J usage is TRBJ2-5; weak D call: TRBD2 (6 bases). Trimming took off 5 bases at V and 14 bases at J, with 21 bases between the two ends. The CDR3 has 13 amino acids. Germline CDR1 MDHEN, CDR2 SYDVKM. CDR3 DNA: TGTGCCAGCAGTCCCCCGGGGAGCGGGCCTAGATACTTC. Protein product: CASSPPGSGPRYF.

The rearrangement joins TRBV6-1 to TRBJ2-5, with 8 positions matching TRBD1. Germline CDR1 MNHNS, CDR2 SASEGT. Trimming cost V 8 bases and J 4 bases; bases outside gene matches: 9. The length of the CDR3 is 14 residues. CDR3 residues: CASGRTGMGETQYF. CDR3 DNA sequence: TGTGCCAGCGGTAGGACAGGGATGGGAGAGACCCAGTACTTC.

This clone was found a few times. This same CDR3 is encoded by further DNA sequences in the sample. The genes are TRBV7-2 and TRBJ1-2, with D uncertain. CDR1 and CDR2 (germline): SGHTA, FQGNSA. V gave up 0 bases and J gave up 8 bases, with 7 bases separating them. CDR3 length equals 12 residues. CDR3 amino acids: CASSLAGVGYTF. The DNA of the CDR3 is TGTGCCAGCAGCTTAGCCGGGGTCGGCTACACCTTC.

The genes are TRBV21-1 and TRBJ1-1; TRBD1, the table's D call, lacks a check against the DNA. TRBV21-1 is an annotated pseudogene. The CDR3 loop spans 16 amino acids. CDR3 sequence: CASSKALIDSSLEAFF. The CDR3 DNA reads TGTGCCAGCAGCAAAGCGCTAATCGACAGCTCCCTTGAAGCTTTCTTT.

The chain couples TRBV10-2 to TRBJ2-3; weak D call: TRBD2 (7 bases). The CDR3 is 16 residues long. V was cut by 3 bases and J by 0 bases, with 13 bases left in between. In germline, CDR1 is WSHSY, CDR2 SAAADI. This chain's CDR3 is CASSDRGGESTDTQYF. CDR3 nucleotide sequence: TGCGCCAGCAGTGATAGGGGGGGAGAGAGCACAGATACGCAGTATTTT.